The 18 T cell receptor beta chains below come from one sample, sequenced in a study of monozygotic twins with inflammatory bowel disease. TCRdb processed the 5' RACE reads again and assigns one entry to each CDR3 protein, with no DNA. Its table records 350,000 to 500,000 distinct CDR3 sequences. The sample taken for sequencing was blood. The receptors shown here come from a human donor with ulcerative colitis or Crohn's disease, or a healthy co-twin of an affected twin (not recorded which).

The rearrangement joins TRBV5-1 to TRBJ2-5. Per germline, CDR1 SGHRS and CDR2 YFSETQ. This CDR3 contains 13 residues. The CDR3 is CASSFSGQETQYF.

This sequence joins TRBV21-1 and TRBJ2-1; the TCRdb call, TRBD2, lacks DNA for checking. TRBV21-1 is noted as a pseudogene. The CDR3 sequence is 18 residues long. CDR3 region: CASRDKPWRGSSYNEQFF.

The rearrangement uses TRBV29-1 and TRBJ1-2. This CDR3 is 14 amino acids long. The germline CDR1 and CDR2 sequences are SQVTM and ANQGSEA. The chain's CDR3 is CSVVPGLRTGGYTF.

The V call is TRBV7-2, the J call TRBJ2-2; without DNA, the TCRdb call of TRBD1 cannot be checked. The CDR3 covers 15 residues. Per the germline V gene, CDR1 is SGHTA and CDR2 is FQGNSA. CDR3 sequence: CASSRGQANTGELFF.

The V and J genes are TRBV14 and TRBJ1-4. The CDR3 has 15 residues. Germline values: CDR1 SGHDN, CDR2 FVKESK. The CDR3 loop is CASSLGWVANEKLFF.

V and J are TRBV24-1 and TRBJ2-5; the D gene TCRdb calls, TRBD2, cannot be checked with no DNA. CDR3 length: 15 residues. Germline V gene lookup returns CDR1 KGHDR and CDR2 SFDVKD. CDR3 loop: CATSDSRDSEETQYF.

The genes are TRBV7-2 and TRBJ1-2; checking the TCRdb D call of TRBD1 is not possible without DNA. CDR1 and CDR2 from the germline V gene are SGHTA and FQGNSA. This CDR3 is built from 14 residues. CDR3: CASSLGTGAYGYTF.

The rearrangement uses TRBV18 and TRBJ2-1. The CDR3 loop spans 15 amino acids. In germline, CDR1 is KGHSH, CDR2 LQKENI. Here the CDR3 reads CASSPDTGSYNEQFF. Together with reference TRBV18 and TRBJ2-1, the CDR3 gives the full variable domain: NAGVMQNPRHLVRRRGQEARLRCSPMKGHSHVYWYRQLPEEGLKFMVYLQKENIIDESGMPKERFSAEFPKEGPSILRIQQVVRGDSAAYFCASSPDTGSYNEQFFGPGTRLTVL.

The CDR3 protein is CASSESTGHSPLHF. The J gene is TRBJ1-6, the V gene TRBV25-1; without DNA, the TCRdb call of TRBD1 cannot be checked. The CDR3 is made up of 14 amino acids. CDR1 and CDR2 (germline): MGHDK, SYGVNS.

This chain joins TRBV28 and TRBJ1-4. Germline V lookup: CDR1 MDHEN, CDR2 SYDVKM. The CDR3 is made up of 11 amino acids. This CDR3 is CASRDNEKLFF.

J is TRBJ2-4 and V is TRBV24-1; the TRBD2 assignment by TCRdb is unverifiable without DNA. CDR3 size: 14 residues. CDR1 KGHDR and CDR2 SFDVKD come from the germline V gene. CDR3 region: CAAASSGRQNIQYF.

The CDR3 sequence is CASSPYRWGGLNFTGELFF. This chain connects TRBV11-2 to TRBJ2-2; TCRdb gives TRBD1 as the D gene, but with no DNA this cannot be confirmed. This CDR3 is 19 amino acids long. The V gene's germline CDR1 is SGHAT and CDR2 FQNNGV. The full variable domain, completed using reference TRBV11-2 and TRBJ2-2, is EAGVAQSPRYKIIEKRQSVAFWCNPISGHATLYWYQQILGQGPKLLIQFQNNGVVDDSQLPKDRFSAERLKGVDSTLKIQPAKLEDSAVYLCASSPYRWGGLNFTGELFFGEGSRLTVL.

The genes are TRBV14 and TRBJ2-5. The germline V gene encodes CDR1 SGHDN and CDR2 FVKESK. This CDR3 has 13 amino acids. CDR3 amino acids: CASSQNIQETQYF.

This chain links TRBV18 with TRBJ2-5; the D call from TCRdb, TRBD2, cannot be confirmed without DNA. Germline CDR1 reads KGHSH; CDR2 reads LQKENI. This CDR3 region has 17 residues. CDR3 sequence: CASSDTGLAVPRETQYF. Filled out from reference TRBV18 and TRBJ2-5, the complete variable domain reads NAGVMQNPRHLVRRRGQEARLRCSPMKGHSHVYWYRQLPEEGLKFMVYLQKENIIDESGMPKERFSAEFPKEGPSILRIQQVVRGDSAAYFCASSDTGLAVPRETQYFGPGTRLLVL.

The chain links TRBV5-1 to TRBJ1-3. CDR1 is SGHRS, CDR2 YFSETQ, per germline. The CDR3 sequence is 16 residues long. CDR3 region: CASSLAIGTSGNTIYF.

V gene TRBV6-5 combines with J gene TRBJ2-1; TCRdb's D call, TRBD2, is unchecked because there is no DNA. Germline CDR1 is MNHEY and CDR2 is SVGAGI. This CDR3 has 18 amino acids. CDR3 residues: CASSSSLLAGELYNEQFF.

This chain joins TRBV5-1 and TRBJ2-3; TCRdb picks TRBD2, but there is no DNA to check that call. CDR1 is SGHRS, CDR2 YFSETQ, per germline. The CDR3 consists of 15 residues. Here the CDR3 reads CASSLAGRNTDTQYF.

The chain recombines TRBV7-6 with TRBJ1-3. Germline V lookup: CDR1 SGHVS, CDR2 FNYEAQ. The CDR3 loop spans 14 amino acids. The CDR3 loop is CASSLETVPDTIYF.